These T cell receptor beta chains were read from a single sample in a study of T cell responses to AZD1222 COVID-19 vaccine. Using immunoSEQ multiplex PCR, the repertoire was profiled, and TCRdb retains in-frame clones only, with some absent. The data show 130,000 to 150,000 clones, 90% to 95% seen once. The material sequenced was peripheral blood, taken after recovery from COVID-19. The receptor source for this set is an adult who had recovered from COVID-19. Each CDR3 is given with its conserved first and last residue. A D gene is named only where the DNA matches it firmly. A clone size is listed for some rows: how often the clone was seen (once, few, many), or a class if it is expanded.

J: TRBJ1-2; size: NA; V: TRBV28; D: NA; DNA: TGTGCCAGCAGTAGTCTCGACGGATATTATGGCTACACCTTC; CDR3: CASSSLDGYYGYTF
J: TRBJ2-2; size: NA; V: TRBV10-1; D: NA; DNA: TGCGCCAGCAGTGGACAGTACACCGGGGAGCTGTTTTTT; CDR3: CASSGQYTGELFF
J: TRBJ2-3; size: NA; V: TRBV7-3; D: TRBD2; DNA: TGTGCCAGCAGCCCGGGACTAGCCACAGATACGCAGTATTTT; CDR3: CASSPGLATDTQYF
J: TRBJ2-7; size: NA; V: TRBV25-1; D: NA; DNA: TGTGCCAGCAGTGATTTGGCAGGGAATCCCTACGAGCAGTACTTC; CDR3: CASSDLAGNPYEQYF
J: TRBJ1-2; size: NA; V: TRBV28; D: NA; DNA: TGTGCCAGCAACTACCGGTCGGATGGCTACACCTTC; CDR3: CASNYRSDGYTF
J: TRBJ1-3; size: NA; V: TRBV9; D: NA; DNA: TGTGCCAGCAGTGACTCGGGAAACACCATATATTTT; CDR3: CASSDSGNTIYF
J: TRBJ1-1; size: NA; V: TRBV30; D: NA; DNA: TGTGCCTGGAGTGGGGAACAGGGAGGAACTGAAGCTTTCTTT; CDR3: CAWSGEQGGTEAFF
J: TRBJ1-5; size: NA; V: TRBV3-1/TRBV3-2; D: TRBD1; DNA: TGTGCCAGCAGCCAAGAATACAGGGGGCCTGGAAGCAATCAGCCCCAGCATTTT; CDR3: CASSQEYRGPGSNQPQHF
J: TRBJ2-4; size: NA; V: TRBV3-1/TRBV3-2; D: NA; DNA: TGTGCCAGCAGCCAAGATTTAGGGGGGCCAGCCAAAAACATTCAGTACTTC; CDR3: CASSQDLGGPAKNIQYF
J: TRBJ2-1; size: NA; V: TRBV6-1; D: NA; DNA: TGTGCCAGCAGTGGGGCCGGTTCTGTTTCCTACAATGAGCAGTTCTTC; CDR3: CASSGAGSVSYNEQFF
J: TRBJ2-3; size: NA; V: TRBV18; D: NA; DNA: TGTGCCAGCTCAGAGGGTGTAGATACGCAGTATTTT; CDR3: CASSEGVDTQYF
J: TRBJ1-1; size: NA; V: TRBV28; D: NA; DNA: TGTGCCAGCAGTTTATTCCGCGGACAGAGGTCGAACACTGAAGCTTTCTTT; CDR3: CASSLFRGQRSNTEAFF
J: TRBJ1-1; size: few; V: TRBV5-6; D: TRBD1; DNA: TGTGCCAGCAGCTTAAACCGAGACCGACAGGGGAACACTGAAGCTTTCTTT; CDR3: CASSLNRDRQGNTEAFF
J: TRBJ2-7; size: NA; V: TRBV5-1; D: TRBD2; DNA: TGCGCCAGCAGCTTGGGCGACCTTAGCGGGAATCCCTACGAGCAGTACTTC; CDR3: CASSLGDLSGNPYEQYF
J: TRBJ1-4; size: NA; V: TRBV19; D: NA; DNA: TGTGCCAGTAAGCGGGACCCAGGATTTGCAACTAATGAAAAACTGTTTTTT; CDR3: CASKRDPGFATNEKLFF
J: TRBJ2-2; size: NA; V: TRBV19; D: TRBD2; DNA: TGTGCCAGTAGTATGTTAGCGGGAGTTTCCTGGGGGGAGCTGTTTTTT; CDR3: CASSMLAGVSWGELFF
J: TRBJ2-1; size: NA; V: TRBV12-3/TRBV12-4; D: NA; DNA: TGTGCCAGCACTCCCACGGGGTACGAGCAGTTCTTC; CDR3: CASTPTGYEQFF
J: TRBJ1-5; size: NA; V: TRBV2; D: NA; DNA: TGTGCCAGCAGTGTTGGGGGGCAAGGTCAGCCCCAGCATTTT; CDR3: CASSVGGQGQPQHF
J: TRBJ2-4; size: NA; V: TRBV5-4; D: NA; DNA: TGTGCCAGCAGCTTGGCCCGCGACATTCAGTACTTC; CDR3: CASSLARDIQYF
J: TRBJ2-2; size: once; V: TRBV19; D: TRBD2; DNA: TGTGCCAGTAGTATCCCTGGACTAGCACCAAACACCGGGGAGCTGTTTTTT; CDR3: CASSIPGLAPNTGELFF
J: TRBJ1-1; size: once; V: TRBV13; D: NA; DNA: TGTGCCAGCAGCCTGTCTGGGACTGAAGCTTTCTTT; CDR3: CASSLSGTEAFF
J: TRBJ2-1; size: NA; V: TRBV6-1; D: TRBD2; DNA: TGTGCCAGCAGTGGGTCCAGCGGGGGAAGCTCCTACAATGAGCAGTTCTTC; CDR3: CASSGSSGGSSYNEQFF
J: TRBJ2-1; size: NA; V: TRBV18; D: NA; DNA: TGTGCCAGCTCACCCAGACAGGACGGCAATGAGCAGTTCTTC; CDR3: CASSPRQDGNEQFF
J: TRBJ1-5; size: NA; V: TRBV6-4; D: TRBD1; DNA: TGTGCCACAGGACAGGGCGGGCAGCCCCAGCATTTT; CDR3: CATGQGGQPQHF
J: TRBJ1-5; size: NA; V: TRBV3-1/TRBV3-2; D: TRBD1; DNA: TGTGCCAGCAGCCAAGAGTCAGGGGACAGACTATCACGGCAGCCCCAGCATTTT; CDR3: CASSQESGDRLSRQPQHF
J: TRBJ1-3; size: NA; V: TRBV5-1; D: NA; DNA: TGCGCCAGCAGCTTGGAGGAGAGGGGCTCTGGAAACACCATATATTTT; CDR3: CASSLEERGSGNTIYF
J: TRBJ2-7; size: once; V: TRBV9; D: NA; DNA: TGTGCCAGCAGCCCACGGTTATACGACCCTACCTACGAGCAGTACTTC; CDR3: CASSPRLYDPTYEQYF
J: TRBJ1-2; size: NA; V: TRBV28; D: TRBD1; DNA: TGTGCCAGCAGACCCCCCACAGGGGGCAGACTGGGTGGCTACACCTTC; CDR3: CASRPPTGGRLGGYTF
J: TRBJ2-7; size: NA; V: TRBV4-2; D: TRBD2; DNA: TGTGCCAGCAGCCAAGAACTAGCGTCGTCCTACGAGCAGTACTTC; CDR3: CASSQELASSYEQYF
J: TRBJ1-5; size: NA; V: TRBV4-1; D: NA; DNA: TGCGCCAGCAGCCTCATCCTTGCCTATGATAGCAATCAGCCCCAGCATTTT; CDR3: CASSLILAYDSNQPQHF
J: TRBJ2-1; size: NA; V: TRBV25-1; D: TRBD2; DNA: TGTGCCAGCAGTGAACCCGGGACTAGCGGGAGTTATGAGCAGTTCTTC; CDR3: CASSEPGTSGSYEQFF
J: TRBJ2-2; size: NA; V: TRBV14; D: TRBD2; DNA: TGTGCCAGCAGCCGGGAAATAGCGGGATGGAACACCGGGGAGCTGTTTTTT; CDR3: CASSREIAGWNTGELFF
J: TRBJ2-5; size: NA; V: TRBV6-5; D: NA; DNA: TGTGCCAGCAAGGAGAGCATCCGAGAGACCCAGTACTTC; CDR3: CASKESIRETQYF
J: TRBJ1-4; size: NA; V: TRBV2; D: NA; DNA: TGTGCCAGCAGAAGCCGTGGTGCAACTAATGAAAAACTGTTTTTT; CDR3: CASRSRGATNEKLFF
J: TRBJ2-1; size: NA; V: TRBV6-2/TRBV6-3; D: NA; DNA: TGTGCCAGCAGTTACTGGGGGGGCAGGGAGCAGTTCTTC; CDR3: CASSYWGGREQFF
J: TRBJ2-7; size: NA; V: TRBV2; D: TRBD2; DNA: TGTGCCTTCTCTAGCGGCCGGGAAGTCGACGAGCAGTACTTC; CDR3: CAFSSGREVDEQYF
J: TRBJ2-5; size: NA; V: TRBV6-2/TRBV6-3; D: NA; DNA: TGTGCCAGCAGTTACGGGGCAAATCAAGAGACCCAGTACTTC; CDR3: CASSYGANQETQYF
J: TRBJ2-5; size: NA; V: TRBV19; D: TRBD1; DNA: TGTGCCAGTAGTATTCGACCGGGACAGGGGGCAGCGGAGACCCAGTACTTC; CDR3: CASSIRPGQGAAETQYF
J: TRBJ1-2; size: NA; V: TRBV28; D: TRBD1; DNA: TGTGCCAGCAGCGCACAGGGGGTAGACTATGGCTACACCTTC; CDR3: CASSAQGVDYGYTF
J: TRBJ2-1; size: NA; V: TRBV9; D: TRBD2; DNA: TGTGCCAGCAGCGCTAGACTAGCGGGAGCCTACAATGAGCAGTTCTTC; CDR3: CASSARLAGAYNEQFF
J: TRBJ2-7; size: NA; V: TRBV5-1; D: TRBD1; DNA: TGCGCCAGCAGCTCCCCCGGGACAGGGGGCCACGAGCAGTACTTC; CDR3: CASSSPGTGGHEQYF
J: TRBJ2-3; size: NA; V: TRBV5-1; D: TRBD2; DNA: TGCGCCAGCAGCGCCATTAGCGGGGCTAGCACAGATACGCAGTATTTT; CDR3: CASSAISGASTDTQYF
J: TRBJ1-2; size: once; V: TRBV27; D: NA; DNA: TGTGCCAGCAGCCCCGAGGGGAGGAATGGCTACACCTTC; CDR3: CASSPEGRNGYTF
J: TRBJ1-5; size: NA; V: TRBV10-2; D: NA; DNA: TGCGCCAGCAGTGAGCAAGGGGGCAATCAGCCCCAGCATTTT; CDR3: CASSEQGGNQPQHF
J: TRBJ2-5; size: NA; V: TRBV27; D: NA; DNA: TGTGCCAGCAGTTCCGGCGGGACCTTCCAAGAGACCCAGTACTTC; CDR3: CASSSGGTFQETQYF
J: TRBJ2-7; size: few; V: TRBV10-3; D: TRBD2; DNA: TGTGCCATCAGCAAACCGGGACTAGCGGGCCAGAAGGCCTACGAGCAGTACTTC; CDR3: CAISKPGLAGQKAYEQYF
J: TRBJ2-7; size: NA; V: TRBV7-9; D: NA; DNA: TGTGCCAGCAGCCGCCAGGGGATCGCGGAGCAGTACTTC; CDR3: CASSRQGIAEQYF
J: TRBJ2-3; size: NA; V: TRBV6-4; D: TRBD2; DNA: TGTGCCAGCAGTGAAGAGGCTAGCGGGACAGATACGCAGTATTTT; CDR3: CASSEEASGTDTQYF
J: TRBJ1-6; size: NA; V: TRBV2; D: NA; DNA: TGTGCCAGCAGTGTGAGGGGGGATAATTCACCCCTCCACTTT; CDR3: CASSVRGDNSPLHF
J: TRBJ1-6; size: NA; V: TRBV13; D: NA; DNA: TGTGCCAGCAGCCCCCGGGGGAGCTCCTATAATTCACCCCTCCACTTT; CDR3: CASSPRGSSYNSPLHF